Presented here are 12 T cell receptor beta chains from one specimen sequenced in a study of blood T cells in healthy people across ages. The authors ran a second PCR of about 7 to 11 cycles using a sample-barcoded 5' primer and a J-beta primer mix. Each CDR3 protein gets one entry after TCRdb re-called the 5' RACE reads with MiXCR. The sample yields roughly 800,000 distinct CDR3 sequences, 58% seen once. Sequencing was done on a sample of blood. The receptor source for this set is a man younger than 40 in good health.

The gene calls are TRBV20-1 and TRBJ2-1; tentatively, D is TRBD2 (6 bases). With 6 bases removed from V and 5 bases from J, the gap between germline ends came to 14 bases. Per the germline V gene, CDR1 is DFQATT and CDR2 is SNEGSKA (reference sequence). This CDR3 spans 13 amino acids. CDR3 loop: CSAQIAVNNEQFF. In DNA form, the CDR3 reads TGCAGTGCGCAAATAGCGGTTAACAATGAGCAGTTCTTC.

This chain joins TRBV5-1 and TRBJ2-7, with D perhaps assigned TRBD1 or TRBD2 (5 bases each). This CDR3 is built from 14 residues. Looked up from germline, CDR1 is SGHRS and CDR2 is YFSETQ. With 8 bases removed from V and 2 bases from J, the gap between germline ends came to 17 bases. The CDR3, as DNA: TGCGCCAGTCGGGACCAGATGGGCCCCTACGAGCAGTACTTC. It encodes CASRDQMGPYEQYF.

A few counts support this clonotype. The rearrangement uses TRBV29-1 and TRBJ2-7; TRBD1 matches at 8 bases. The CDR3 loop spans 15 amino acids. J gave up 3 bases and V 4 bases, and 11 bases lay outside the gene matches. The germline V gene encodes CDR1 SQVTM and CDR2 ANQGSEA. The CDR3 DNA is TGCAGCGTTGTAGTCAGGGGGCGCGTGGACTACGAGCAGTACTTC. It encodes CSVVVRGRVDYEQYF.

This clonotype was found a few times. V is TRBV4-3 and J is TRBJ2-7; D is possibly TRBD2 (5 bases). Deletions cut 0 bases from V and 3 bases from J, with 15 bases between. Germline lookup yields CDR1 LGHNA and CDR2 YSLEER. The CDR3 length is 16 residues. The CDR3 region has the DNA TGCGCCAGCAGCCAAGATACCAGCGGAGCCAACTACGAGCAGTACTTC. This sequence encodes CASSQDTSGANYEQYF.

The chain employs TRBV5-1 and TRBJ1-2; D is undetermined. CDR3 length: 13 residues. Germline CDR1 and CDR2: SGHRS and YFSETQ. The ends were cut back, 6 bases at V and 0 bases at J, with 9 bases in the middle. CDR3 sequence (DNA): TGCGCCAGCAAGTCCGGCCCTAACTATGGCTACACCTTC. Translation: CASKSGPNYGYTF.

This rearrangement joins TRBV7-2 to TRBJ2-5; 7 nucleotides match TRBD2. The V segment lost 5 bases and the J segment 5 bases; nucleotides outside the gene matches: 11. This CDR3 has 15 amino acids. CDR1 is SGHTA, CDR2 FQGNSA, per germline. DNA of the CDR3: TGTGCCAGCAGCAGCGGGACTGCTCCCTGGGAGACCCAGTACTTC. Protein: CASSSGTAPWETQYF. Complete variable domain (other parts from reference TRBV7-2 and TRBJ2-5): GAGVSQSPSNKVTEKGKDVELRCDPISGHTALYWYRQSLGQGLEFLIYFQGNSAPDKSGLPSDRFSAERTGGSVSTLTIQRTQQEDSAVYLCASSSGTAPWETQYFGPGTRLLVL.

This clonotype was detected a few times. This CDR3 is CASSQDRSSGKRITQYF. The CDR3 region has the DNA TGCGCCAGCAGCCAAGATCGGTCTAGCGGGAAGAGAATTACCCAGTACTTC. V usage is TRBV4-3 and J usage is TRBJ2-5, with 9 bases aligning to TRBD2. Losses at the gene ends were 0 bases for V and 8 bases for J; bases not matched to a gene: 13. CDR3 size: 17 residues. From germline, CDR1 is LGHNA and CDR2 YSLEER.

The V call is TRBV20-1, the J call TRBJ2-6, with 7 bases fitting TRBD1. CDR1 and CDR2 from the germline V gene are DFQATT and SNEGSKA (reference sequence). Germline trimming cut 6 bases from V and 0 bases from J; bases unmatched to any gene: 8. CDR3 size: 16 residues. The CDR3 region has the DNA TGCAGTGCCTGGGGACAGACAGCCTCTGGGGCCAACGTCCTGACTTTC. Its translation: CSAWGQTASGANVLTF.

The chain recombines TRBV20-1 with TRBJ1-1; no reliable D call. With 3 bases removed from V and 6 bases from J, the gap between germline ends came to 14 bases. CDR1 is DFQATT, CDR2 SNEGSKA, per germline (reference sequence). There are 13 residues in the CDR3. CDR3 in amino acids: CSASGPKVAEAFF. As DNA, the CDR3 is TGCAGTGCTAGTGGACCAAAAGTCGCTGAAGCTTTCTTT.

V usage is TRBV6-6 and J usage is TRBJ2-1, with TRBD2 matching over 8 bases. This CDR3 spans 16 amino acids. CDR1 is MNHNY, CDR2 SVGAGI, per germline (reference sequence). Losses at the gene ends were 7 bases for V and 2 bases for J; bases not matched to a gene: 10. As DNA, the CDR3 is TGTGCCAGCACCAGAATCCCAGCGGGGGCCTACAATGAGCAGTTCTTC. Its translation: CASTRIPAGAYNEQFF.

The V gene is TRBV7-9, the J gene TRBJ1-6, with D possibly matching TRBD1 (5 bases). This CDR3 spans 13 amino acids. The germline V gene encodes CDR1 SEHNR and CDR2 FQNEAQ (reference sequence). Trimming took off 5 bases at V and 10 bases at J, with 12 bases between the two ends. The CDR3 spells CASSTTEGSPLHF. CDR3 nucleotide sequence: TGTGCCAGCAGCACGACAGAGGGATCACCCCTCCACTTT.

V and J are TRBV7-2 and TRBJ2-5; possible D gene TRBD2, 6 bases. The V end lost 1 base, the J end lost 11 bases, and 20 bases lay between the germline ends. This CDR3 has 15 amino acids. The germline V gene encodes CDR1 SGHTA and CDR2 FQGNSA. CDR3: CASSLGGTQVNEQYF. The CDR3 DNA reads as TGTGCCAGCAGCTTAGGGGGGACTCAAGTCAATGAGCAGTACTTC.